The present T cell receptor (beta chain) was sequenced within a study of blood T cell repertoires in COVID-19. Measured with immunoSEQ multiplex PCR; TCRdb has only the in-frame clones, and not every one. There are roughly 150,000 clones in the sample; 80% occur only once, and approximately 0.5% lies in the top ten. A few counts support this clone. The CDR3 contains 12 residues. From germline, CDR1 is SGHAT and CDR2 FQNNGV. V lost 5 bases and J lost 6, with 11 bases in between. The chain combines TRBV11-2 with TRBJ2-7, with a tentative D call TRBD2 (6 bases). Input material: peripheral blood. The source of this sequence is a man aged 55 to 70 with acute or convalescent COVID-19. The CDR3 DNA reads as TGTGCCAGCAGCCCCGGGGGACCCGAGCAGTACTTC. Translation gives CASSPGGPEQYF.